This entry describes one TCR beta chain. These data come from a study of T cell changes during pregnancy in multiple sclerosis. CDR1 and CDR2 (germline): MGHRA, YSYEKL. V was pared by 1 base and J by 4 bases, with 11 bases between. The CDR3 runs 14 residues. Generated by immunoSEQ multiplex PCR, the TCRdb table keeps only in-frame clones and is missing some. The sample has 30,000 or so clones, roughly 87% seen once. The rearrangement joins TRBV4-1 to TRBJ2-7; D not resolved. This receptor was taken from a female donor with multiple sclerosis, enrolled in a pregnancy study. Sequences were derived from CD8+ T cells from peripheral blood mononuclear cells, sampled in the first trimester of pregnancy. The CDR3, as DNA: TGCGCCAGCAGCCAAGTCCCAGGTTTATACGAGCAGTACTTC. This encodes CASSQVPGLYEQYF.